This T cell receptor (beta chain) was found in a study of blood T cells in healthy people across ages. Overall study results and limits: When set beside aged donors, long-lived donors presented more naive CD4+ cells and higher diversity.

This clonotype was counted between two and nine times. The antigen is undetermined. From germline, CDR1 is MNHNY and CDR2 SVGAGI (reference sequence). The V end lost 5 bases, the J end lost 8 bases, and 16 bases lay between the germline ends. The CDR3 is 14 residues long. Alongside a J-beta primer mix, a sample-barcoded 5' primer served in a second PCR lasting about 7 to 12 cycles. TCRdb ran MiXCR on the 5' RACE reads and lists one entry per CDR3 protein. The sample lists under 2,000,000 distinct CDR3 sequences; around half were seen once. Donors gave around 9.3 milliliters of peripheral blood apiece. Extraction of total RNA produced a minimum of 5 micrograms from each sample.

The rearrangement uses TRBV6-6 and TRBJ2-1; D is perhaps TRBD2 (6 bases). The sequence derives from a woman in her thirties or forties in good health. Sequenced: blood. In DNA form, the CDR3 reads TGTGCCAGCAGTCGCATCCCGGGGGTCGATGAGCAGTTCTTC. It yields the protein CASSRIPGVDEQFF.